The sequence of this T cell receptor beta chain was determined in a study of blood T cell repertoires in COVID-19. Here immunoSEQ multiplex PCR was the method, and the copy in TCRdb shows in-frame clones only, minus some. The sample contains roughly 410,000 clones, around 91% of which appear only once. The CDR3 has 17 amino acids. Germline values: CDR1 LGHNA, CDR2 YSLEER. V lost 4 bases and J 5 bases, leaving 23 bases between the germline ends. The rearrangement uses TRBV4-3 and TRBJ1-2, with D possibly being TRBD1 (5 bases). Sequenced: peripheral blood. The source of this sequence is a woman aged 40 to 50 with COVID-19, enrolled during active disease. CDR3 bases: TGCGCCAGCAGCCGAACAGGCACAAGCCGCAGCCTTTATGGCTACACCTTC. This translates into CASSRTGTSRSLYGYTF.